This TCR beta chain came from a study of identical twins. MiXCR, run by TCRdb on the 5' RACE reads, gives a single entry per CDR3 protein. Among about 160,000 distinct CDR3 sequences listed, approximately 3.5% were seen once. The germline V and J ends were trimmed by 0 bases and 4 bases, with 12 bases remaining between them. Germline V gene lookup returns CDR1 MNHEY and CDR2 SMNVEV (reference sequence). This CDR3 comprises 15 residues. Concerning this clonotype: The target antigen is unknown.

General study results and limits: Out-of-frame alpha sequences shared by twins were enriched for low generation probability. Excess sharing between twins was weaker in beta out-of-frame sequences.

This TCR derives from a young man in good health. Input material: memory T cells sorted from blood. The chain uses TRBV27 and TRBJ1-1; D is perhaps TRBD1 (5 bases). The CDR3 coding sequence is TGTGCCAGCAGTTTATCCCAGGGTAGGGTCACTGAAGCTTTCTTT. Translation gives CASSLSQGRVTEAFF.